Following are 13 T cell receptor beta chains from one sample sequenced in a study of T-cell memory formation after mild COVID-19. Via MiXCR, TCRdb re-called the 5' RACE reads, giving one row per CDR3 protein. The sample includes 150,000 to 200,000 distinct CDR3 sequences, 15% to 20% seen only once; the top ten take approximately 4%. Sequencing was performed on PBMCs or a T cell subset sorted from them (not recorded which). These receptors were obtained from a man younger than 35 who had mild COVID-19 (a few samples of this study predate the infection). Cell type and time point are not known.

CDR3 sequence: CASSVGALAVETQYF. The CDR3 DNA follows: TGTGCCAGCAGCGTAGGAGCACTAGCGGTGGAGACCCAGTACTTC. V and J are TRBV9 and TRBJ2-5, with 8 positions matching TRBD2. This CDR3 contains 15 residues. V lost 0 bases to trimming and J lost 5 bases; unmatched junction nucleotides: 6. The V gene's germline CDR1 is SGDLS and CDR2 YYNGEE. The whole variable domain, remainder taken from reference TRBV9 and TRBJ2-5, is DSGVTQTPKHLITATGQRVTLRCSPRSGDLSVYWYQQSLDQGLQFLIQYYNGEERAKGNILERFSAQQFPDLHSELNLSSLELGDSALYFCASSVGALAVETQYFGPGTRLLVL.

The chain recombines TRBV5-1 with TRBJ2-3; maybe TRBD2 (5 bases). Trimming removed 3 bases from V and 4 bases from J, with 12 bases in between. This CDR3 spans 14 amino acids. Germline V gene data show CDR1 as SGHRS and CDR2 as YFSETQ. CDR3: CASSYGLLSDTQYF. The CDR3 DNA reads TGCGCCAGCAGCTACGGACTTTTGTCAGATACGCAGTATTTT.

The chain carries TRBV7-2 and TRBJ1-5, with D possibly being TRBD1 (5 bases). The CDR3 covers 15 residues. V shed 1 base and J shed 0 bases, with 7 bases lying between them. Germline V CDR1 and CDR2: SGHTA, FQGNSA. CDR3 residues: CASSLGQTSNQPQHF. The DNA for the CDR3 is TGTGCCAGCAGCTTAGGACAGACTAGCAATCAGCCCCAGCATTTT.

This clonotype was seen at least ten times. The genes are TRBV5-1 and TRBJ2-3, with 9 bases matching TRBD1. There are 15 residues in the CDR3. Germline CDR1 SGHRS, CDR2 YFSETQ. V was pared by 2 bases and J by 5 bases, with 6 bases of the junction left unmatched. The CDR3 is CASSLARTGVDTQYF. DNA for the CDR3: TGCGCCAGCAGCTTAGCCCGGACAGGGGTAGATACGCAGTATTTT.

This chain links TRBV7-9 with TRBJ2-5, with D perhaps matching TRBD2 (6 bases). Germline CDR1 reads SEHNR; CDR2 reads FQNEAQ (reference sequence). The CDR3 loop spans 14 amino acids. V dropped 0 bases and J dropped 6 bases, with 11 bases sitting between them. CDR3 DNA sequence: TGTGCCAGCAGCTTAGCGTCGGGACTTCAGACCCAGTACTTC. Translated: CASSLASGLQTQYF.

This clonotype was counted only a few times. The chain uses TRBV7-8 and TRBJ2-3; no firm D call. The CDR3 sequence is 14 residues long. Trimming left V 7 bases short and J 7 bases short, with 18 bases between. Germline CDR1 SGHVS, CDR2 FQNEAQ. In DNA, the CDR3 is TGTGCCAGCACCCCGCGGACCTTGTCGCATACGCAGTATTTT. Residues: CASTPRTLSHTQYF.

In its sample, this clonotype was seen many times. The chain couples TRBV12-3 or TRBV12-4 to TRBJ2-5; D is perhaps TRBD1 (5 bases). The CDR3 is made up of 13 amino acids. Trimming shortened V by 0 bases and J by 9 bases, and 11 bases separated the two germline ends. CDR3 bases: TGTGCCAGCAGTTTAGCGGTCGAAGGGGCCCAGTACTTC. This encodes CASSLAVEGAQYF.

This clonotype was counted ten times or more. CDR3 in amino acids: CASSLLRDSSYEQYF. CDR3 DNA: TGTGCCAGCAGCCTACTCAGGGACAGCTCCTACGAGCAGTACTTC. The J gene is TRBJ2-7, the V gene TRBV7-6; 7 bases map to TRBD1. Germline CDR1 is SGHVS and CDR2 is FNYEAQ. Unmatched junction bases numbered 7, after V lost 5 bases and J lost 0 bases. CDR3 size: 15 residues. The full variable domain, with the rest looked up from reference TRBV7-6 and TRBJ2-7, is GAGVSQSPRYKVTKRGQDVALRCDPISGHVSLYWYRQALGQGPEFLTYFNYEAQQDKSGLPNDRFSAERPEGSISTLTIQRTEQRDSAMYRCASSLLRDSSYEQYFGPGTRLTVT.

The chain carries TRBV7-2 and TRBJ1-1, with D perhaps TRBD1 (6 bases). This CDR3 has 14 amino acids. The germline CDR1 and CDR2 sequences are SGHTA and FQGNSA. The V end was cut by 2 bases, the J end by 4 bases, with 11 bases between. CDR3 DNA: TGTGCCAGCAGCTTACAGGGGCAGGGCACTGAAGCTTTCTTT. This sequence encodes CASSLQGQGTEAFF.

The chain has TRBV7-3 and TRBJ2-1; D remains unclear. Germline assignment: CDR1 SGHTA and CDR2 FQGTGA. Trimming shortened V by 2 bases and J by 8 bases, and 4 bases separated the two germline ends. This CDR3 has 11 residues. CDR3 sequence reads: CASSLHDEQFF. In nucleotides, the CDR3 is TGTGCCAGCAGCTTACATGATGAGCAGTTCTTC.

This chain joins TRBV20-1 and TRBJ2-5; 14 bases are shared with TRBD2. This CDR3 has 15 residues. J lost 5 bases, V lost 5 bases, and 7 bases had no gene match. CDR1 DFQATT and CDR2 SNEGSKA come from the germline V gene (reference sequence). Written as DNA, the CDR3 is TGCAGTGCTCGCGGGACTAGCGGGGGTGGGGAGACCCAGTACTTC. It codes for CSARGTSGGGETQYF.

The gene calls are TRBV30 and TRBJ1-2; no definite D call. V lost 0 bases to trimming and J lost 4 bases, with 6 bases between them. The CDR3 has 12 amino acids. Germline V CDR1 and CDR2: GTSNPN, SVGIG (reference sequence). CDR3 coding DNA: TGTGCCTGGAGTGTTTCTTCCTATGGCTACACCTTC. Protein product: CAWSVSSYGYTF. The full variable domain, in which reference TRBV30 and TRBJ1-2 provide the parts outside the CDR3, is SQTIHQWPATLVQPVGSPLSLECTVEGTSNPNLYWYRQAAGRGLQLLFYSVGIGQISSEVPQNLSASRPQDRQFILSSKKLLLSDSGFYLCAWSVSSYGYTFGSGTRLTVV.

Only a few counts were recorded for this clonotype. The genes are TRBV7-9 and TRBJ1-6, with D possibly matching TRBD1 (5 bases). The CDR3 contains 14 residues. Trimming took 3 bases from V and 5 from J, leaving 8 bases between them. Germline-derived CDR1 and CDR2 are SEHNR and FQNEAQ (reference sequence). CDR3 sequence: CASSFQGDNSPLHF. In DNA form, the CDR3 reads TGTGCCAGCAGCTTCCAGGGAGATAATTCACCCCTCCACTTT.